A selection of T cell receptor beta chains follows, all from one sample in a study of T cell repertoires in cytomegalovirus infection. No antigen has been identified for these receptors. TCRdb fed the reads into MiXCR, producing one record per CDR3 protein. The sample carries some 220,000 distinct CDR3 sequences, 35% to 40% recorded once. The source was CD8+ T cells from cultured PBMCs, collected from culture after CMV antigen stimulation. All receptors derive from a human donor in good health (CMV status not recorded). Some clones in this sample may be carry-over from other donors' samples. Each CDR3 is given with its conserved first and last residue. D genes are given only for firm matches. Rows may omit the clone size; those that give it use once, few, many or a size class.

abundance,d_gene,j_gene,v_gene,CDR3nt,CDR3aa
NA,NA,TRBJ2-1,TRBV4-1,TGCGCCAGCAGCCTTGACCCGGGCTCCTACAATGAGCAGTTCTTC,CASSLDPGSYNEQFF
NA,NA,TRBJ2-4,TRBV27,TGTGCCAGCAGTTTAAAATCCCCCGGAGGCCTAGCCAAAAACATTCAGTACTTC,CASSLKSPGGLAKNIQYF
NA,TRBD2,TRBJ2-2,TRBV11-2,TGTGCCAGCAGCCGACCCGGACTAGCGGGGGTGCCGAACACCGGGGAGCTGTTTTTT,CASSRPGLAGVPNTGELFF
NA,NA,TRBJ2-7,TRBV30,TGTGCCTGGGCTAGCGCCGGCTACGAGCAGTACTTC,CAWASAGYEQYF
few,NA,TRBJ2-1,TRBV7-6,TGTGCCAGCAGCTTAATGTGGGGCCTTTACAATGAGCAGTTCTTC,CASSLMWGLYNEQFF
NA,NA,TRBJ2-1,TRBV10-3,TGTGCCATCAGTGAGGTGACAGCCAGGAGTGAGCAGTTCTTC,CAISEVTARSEQFF
once,TRBD2,TRBJ2-1,TRBV19,TGTGCCAGTAGTATAGGAGCGGGGGGGTACAATGAGCAGTTCTTC,CASSIGAGGYNEQFF
NA,NA,TRBJ1-5,TRBV29-1,TGCAGCGTTGCTTTATCACAAGGGACCGTGATCAATCAGCCCCAGCATTTT,CSVALSQGTVINQPQHF
NA,NA,TRBJ2-2,TRBV11-3,TGTGCCAGCAGCTTAGTGGTCCCATCGAACACCGGGGAGCTGTTTTTT,CASSLVVPSNTGELFF
NA,NA,TRBJ2-7,TRBV14,TGTGCCAGCAGCCAAGATGGAGGGGGTCTTAGCTCCTACGAGCAGTACTTC,CASSQDGGGLSSYEQYF
few,NA,TRBJ1-1,TRBV7-8,TGTGCCAGCAGCATGACAATGATGAACACTGAAGCTTTCTTT,CASSMTMMNTEAFF
NA,NA,TRBJ2-3,TRBV28,TGTGCCAGCAGTCCCTCGCTCCCTGGCACAGATACGCAGTATTTT,CASSPSLPGTDTQYF
NA,NA,TRBJ2-7,TRBV7-3,TGTGCCAGCAGCTTTGAAGTCGGGAGCTCCTACGAGCAGTACTTC,CASSFEVGSSYEQYF
NA,NA,TRBJ1-5,TRBV3-1,TGTGCCAGCAGCCAACGTCTGATCAATCAGCCCCAGCATTTT,CASSQRLINQPQHF
few,NA,TRBJ1-1,TRBV27,TGTGCCAGCAGTCCCCGAACAGGCTCGAACACTGAAGCTTTCTTT,CASSPRTGSNTEAFF
few,NA,TRBJ1-2,TRBV4-1,TGCGCCAGCAGCCAAGAATCGGCATATGGCTACACCTTC,CASSQESAYGYTF
NA,NA,TRBJ2-2,TRBV2,TGTGCCAGCAGTGAAGCGCTTCGGGGCACCGGGGAGCTGTTTTTT,CASSEALRGTGELFF
NA,NA,TRBJ2-1,TRBV28,TGTACCAGCAGTTTAATGAGCGACTCCTACAATGAGCAGTTCTTC,CTSSLMSDSYNEQFF
NA,NA,TRBJ2-2,TRBV5-1,TGCGCCAGCAGCTCGACGGGACTCCTGACTTACACCGGGGAGCTGTTTTTT,CASSSTGLLTYTGELFF
NA,NA,TRBJ1-2,TRBV12-3/TRBV12-4,TGTGCCAGCAGTTTAAGGTCCGCAGGGCAGTACACCTTC,CASSLRSAGQYTF
NA,NA,TRBJ2-6,TRBV2,TGTGCCAGCAGGACAGCCCACTCCTCTGGGGCCAACGTCCTGACTTTC,CASRTAHSSGANVLTF
few,NA,TRBJ1-6,TRBV27,TGTGCCAGCAGGCCGGGGCGACGCAAGAGCTCCTATAATTCACCCCTCCACTTT,CASRPGRRKSSYNSPLHF
NA,NA,TRBJ2-7,TRBV27,TGTGCCAGCAGTTTAACAACGGAGAGCTCCTACGAGCAGTACTTC,CASSLTTESSYEQYF
few,NA,TRBJ2-1,TRBV7-6,TGTGCCAGCAGCCTCATTACGGGGGCCCCCTACAATGAGCAGTTCTTC,CASSLITGAPYNEQFF
NA,TRBD1,TRBJ1-1,TRBV27,TGTGCCAGCACGATACGAGGGGGCCTAGGGCCAAGGACTTTCTTT,CASTIRGGLGPRTFF